This record covers a single TCR beta chain. Naive CD8 cells lacked CD45RO, underwent positive selection for CCR7 and left out terminally differentiated effector memory CD45RA+ cells. Produced via immunoSEQ multiplex PCR; TCRdb's table is partial and in-frame only. The sample shows roughly 890,000 clones, about 91% of them seen only once. The sample belongs to a study of shared clonotypes between healthy human individuals. This CDR3 has 17 amino acids. Germline loops: CDR1 LGHNA, CDR2 YNFKEQ. V shed 0 bases and J 0 bases; nucleotides not matched to a gene: 4. The clonotype comes from a man under 40 in good health. V gene TRBV4-2 combines with J gene TRBJ2-3; TRBD2 matches at 9 bases. Sequencing input: naive CD8+ T cells sorted from blood. CDR3 DNA: TGTGCCAGCAGCCAAGACTGGCGGGAGGGTAGCACAGATACGCAGTATTTT. Its translation is CASSQDWREGSTDTQYF.